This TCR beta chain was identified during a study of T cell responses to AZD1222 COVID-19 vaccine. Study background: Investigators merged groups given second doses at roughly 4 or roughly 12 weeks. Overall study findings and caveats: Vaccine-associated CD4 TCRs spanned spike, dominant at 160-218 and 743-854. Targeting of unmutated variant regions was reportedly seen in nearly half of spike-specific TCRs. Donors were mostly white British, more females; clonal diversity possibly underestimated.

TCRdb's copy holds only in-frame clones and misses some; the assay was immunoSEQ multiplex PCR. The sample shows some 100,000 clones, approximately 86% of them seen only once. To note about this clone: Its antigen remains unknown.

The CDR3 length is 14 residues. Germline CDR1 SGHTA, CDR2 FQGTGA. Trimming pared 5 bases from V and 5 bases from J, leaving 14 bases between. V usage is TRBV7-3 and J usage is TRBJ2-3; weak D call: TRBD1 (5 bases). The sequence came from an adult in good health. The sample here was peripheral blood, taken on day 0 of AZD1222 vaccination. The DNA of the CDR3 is TGTGCCAGCAGCCGCGGACAAGGCTTAGATACGCAGTATTTT. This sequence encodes CASSRGQGLDTQYF.